Sequencing of this T cell receptor beta chain was carried out in a study of metastatic and nonmetastatic thyroid tumors. In this sample, this clone turned up many times. What it binds is not known. Treatment of any kind had been given to no patient before thyroid surgery. Whole-study findings and limits: The reported finding was significantly higher TCR beta diversity in malignant thyroid tumors relative to benign nodules, in blood and tumor.

Using MiXCR, TCRdb re-called clones from the PCR reads. The sample contains about 48,000 clones, around 20% of which appear only once. The TCR sequence derives from a male donor with papillary thyroid cancer or a benign thyroid nodule (not recorded which). Some clones in this sample may be carry-over from other donors' samples. Sequencing input: blood.

CDR3 sequence (DNA): TGCAGTGCTAGAGATCGAAGGGTGGACAGGTTGAACACTGAAGCTTTCTTT. Protein sequence: CSARDRRVDRLNTEAFF. The V call is TRBV20-1, the J call TRBJ1-1, with 7 bases fitting TRBD1. Trimming took 0 bases from V and 0 from J; bases not matched to a gene: 10. The CDR3 spans 17 residues. Germline CDR1 and CDR2: DFQATT and SNEGSKA (reference sequence).